These T cell receptor beta chains were read from a single sample in a study of a mutant IDH1 vaccine in newly diagnosed glioma. Sequenced by immunoSEQ multiplex PCR; TCRdb stores in-frame clones only, minus some. This sample has around 30,000 clones, with approximately 90% found just once. For these TCRs, the target antigens are not known. The input for sequencing was PBMCs, taken from a glioma patient whose treatment included an IDH1 peptide vaccine. These TCRs come from a man between 35 and 55 years old with glioma. Each CDR3 is given with its conserved first and last residue. D genes are given only for firm matches. Expanded clones get a size class; other rows say once, few or many, or leave the size out.

j_gene,abundance,v_gene,len,d_gene,CDR3nt,CDR3aa
TRBJ2-1,-,TRBV7-2,13,-,TGTGCCAGCAGCTTAAAAGGGAGTCCTGAGCAGTTCTTC,CASSLKGSPEQFF
TRBJ2-7,-,TRBV2,14,TRBD2,TGTGCCAGCAGTGAGGAGCGGGGGAGATACGAGCAGTACTTC,CASSEERGRYEQYF
TRBJ1-1,-,TRBV28,14,TRBD1,TGTGCCAGCAGCCCCAGGGGGGCGAACACTGAAGCTTTCTTT,CASSPRGANTEAFF
TRBJ1-1,-,TRBV6-5,14,-,TGTGCCATCAGTGACGGTATCCAGAACACTGAAGCTTTCTTT,CAISDGIQNTEAFF
TRBJ1-1,-,TRBV18,15,TRBD1,TGTGCCAGCTCACTGGACAGGGGAATGAACACTGAAGCTTTCTTT,CASSLDRGMNTEAFF
TRBJ2-3,-,TRBV6-4,15,TRBD2,TGTGCCAGCAGTGGGACTAGCGGGGGCACAGATACGCAGTATTTT,CASSGTSGGTDTQYF
TRBJ1-1,-,TRBV7-2,12,-,TGTGCCAGCAGCTCAGGAGGCACTGAAGCTTTCTTT,CASSSGGTEAFF
TRBJ2-7,-,TRBV14,12,-,TGTGCCAGCAGCCAAGGGTCCTACGAGCAGTACTTC,CASSQGSYEQYF
TRBJ1-2,-,TRBV10-2,16,-,TGCGCCAGCAGTGAGGATATAACAGCATACTTCTATGGCTACACCTTC,CASSEDITAYFYGYTF
TRBJ2-7,once,TRBV14,17,TRBD2,TGTGCCAGCAGCCAGCCAATGGGTCTAGCGGGAGGCTACGAGCAGTACTTC,CASSQPMGLAGGYEQYF
TRBJ2-7,-,TRBV7-2,14,-,TGTGCCAGCAGCTTAGGTGTCGTAGCCTACGAGCAGTACTTC,CASSLGVVAYEQYF
TRBJ1-5,-,TRBV7-3,16,TRBD1,TGTGCCAGCAGCTTATTCGACCCAGGGGGTCGTCAGCCCCAGCATTTT,CASSLFDPGGRQPQHF
TRBJ1-4,-,TRBV7-8,20,TRBD1,TGTGCCAGCAGCTTAGCAAGGACAGGGGCATATCATGCAACTAATGAAAAACTGTTTTTT,CASSLARTGAYHATNEKLFF
TRBJ2-7,medium-sized,TRBV21-1,18,-,TGTGCCAGCGCTCGGCCCCCTTTGAGTAGCGGGAATCCCTACGAGCAGTACTTC,CASARPPLSSGNPYEQYF
TRBJ1-3,-,TRBV7-2,14,-,TGTGCCAGCAGCTCAGGGTCGAGGGGAAACACCATATATTTT,CASSSGSRGNTIYF
TRBJ1-2,-,TRBV18,13,-,TGTGCCAGCTCACCACCCGAAAACTATGGCTACACCTTC,CASSPPENYGYTF
TRBJ1-5,-,TRBV4-3,15,-,TGCGCCAGCAGCCAAGATCGCAGGTTCAATCAGCCCCAGCATTTT,CASSQDRRFNQPQHF
TRBJ1-3,-,TRBV4-3,15,-,TGCGCCAGCAGCCAAGATGGGGGAACGGGAAACACCATATATTTT,CASSQDGGTGNTIYF
TRBJ1-3,-,TRBV28,15,-,TGTGCCAGCAGTTTAAGTCAGAACTCTGGAAACACCATATATTTT,CASSLSQNSGNTIYF
TRBJ1-6,-,TRBV30,14,-,TGTGCCTGGAGTGTACGGCAGGGCGGGTCACCCCTCCACTTT,CAWSVRQGGSPLHF
TRBJ2-5,-,TRBV28,15,TRBD2,TGTGCCAGCAGTCCTGGGGGGGGTTTACAAGAGACCCAGTACTTC,CASSPGGGLQETQYF
TRBJ2-3,-,TRBV10-1,14,TRBD1,TGCGCCAGCAGCCGGGGACAGAAAACAGATACGCAGTATTTT,CASSRGQKTDTQYF
TRBJ2-7,-,TRBV18,15,TRBD1,TGTGCCAGCTCACCTCAGGGACAGGGCTTCTACGAGCAGTACTTC,CASSPQGQGFYEQYF
TRBJ1-3,-,TRBV7-9,13,-,TGTGCCAGCAGGCGAGACAGTGGAAACACCATATATTTT,CASRRDSGNTIYF
TRBJ2-7,-,TRBV7-8,16,-,TGTGCCAGCAGCTTATCCCCACGGGCCTCCTCCTACGAGCAGTACTTC,CASSLSPRASSYEQYF
TRBJ2-1,-,TRBV11-3,13,-,TGTGCCAGCAGCTTATCGCGGAACGGTGAGCAGTTCTTC,CASSLSRNGEQFF
TRBJ1-1,-,TRBV6-6,15,-,TGTGCCAGCAGGTCTCCGGGACAATCTAAAACTGAAGCTTTCTTT,CASRSPGQSKTEAFF
TRBJ2-3,-,TRBV2,16,TRBD2,TGTGCCAGCAGACCTAGCGGGGGGGGAAGGGCAGATACGCAGTATTTT,CASRPSGGGRADTQYF
TRBJ1-1,-,TRBV30,11,-,TGTGCCTGGAGGGAGAACACTGAAGCTTTCTTT,CAWRENTEAFF
TRBJ2-7,once,TRBV2,16,TRBD1,TGTGCCAGCAGCCCTATTTTGGGACAGGTTGCCTACGAGCAGTACTTC,CASSPILGQVAYEQYF
TRBJ2-7,-,TRBV4-3,15,-,TGCGCCAGCAGCCAATGGACTACAGCAGCATACGAGCAGTACTTC,CASSQWTTAAYEQYF
TRBJ2-7,-,TRBV28,13,-,TGTGCCAGCAGGGGCCCCGTTCGGTACGAGCAGTACTTC,CASRGPVRYEQYF
TRBJ1-2,-,TRBV7-9,16,TRBD1,TGTGCCAGCAGCTTAGAAGGGCAGGGGGCCGACTATGGCTACACCTTC,CASSLEGQGADYGYTF
TRBJ2-2,-,TRBV7-6,16,TRBD2,TGTGCCAGCAGCTTTCAGCGGGAGGGCTTTGGCGGGGAGCTGTTTTTT,CASSFQREGFGGELFF
TRBJ1-5,-,TRBV7-2,16,TRBD1,TGTGCCAGCAGCGAATTCCCCAGGGGGCTCAATCAGCCCCAGCATTTT,CASSEFPRGLNQPQHF
TRBJ1-1,few,TRBV18,16,TRBD1,TGTGCCAGCTCACCAGTCGGGACAGGGGAGCTCACTGAAGCTTTCTTT,CASSPVGTGELTEAFF
TRBJ2-5,few,TRBV5-1,14,-,TGCGCCAGCAGCTTTACGACAGGCGAGCAGACCCAGTACTTC,CASSFTTGEQTQYF
TRBJ1-4,-,TRBV6-5,10,-,TGTGCCAGCAGTCCCCCGGGCCTGTTTTTT,CASSPPGLFF
TRBJ2-3,-,TRBV6-1,14,-,TGTGCCAGCAGCCAGGGATTTGGTGCAGATACGCAGTATTTT,CASSQGFGADTQYF
TRBJ2-2,-,TRBV11-2,14,-,TGTGCCAGCAGCTTAGATGTGACCTCCGGGGAGCTGTTTTTT,CASSLDVTSGELFF
TRBJ1-2,-,TRBV4-1,14,TRBD1,TGCGCCAGCAGCCCCCGGGACAGGACTTATGGCTACACCTTC,CASSPRDRTYGYTF
TRBJ2-3,-,TRBV5-8,16,-,TGTGCCAGCAGCTTGGGATACGGTCCTAGCACAGATACGCAGTATTTT,CASSLGYGPSTDTQYF
TRBJ1-6,-,TRBV4-2,17,-,TGTGCCAGCAGCCAAGCACCAGCGAGCTCCTATAATTCACCCCTCCACTTT,CASSQAPASSYNSPLHF
TRBJ1-2,-,TRBV7-9,17,TRBD1,TGTGCCAGCAGCTTATATGGGAGGGACAGGGGGAACTATGGCTACACCTTC,CASSLYGRDRGNYGYTF
TRBJ1-2,-,TRBV28,17,-,TGTGCCAGCAGTGACCGGGGGGCAGAACAACCTAGCTATGGCTACACCTTC,CASSDRGAEQPSYGYTF
TRBJ2-4,-,TRBV28,14,-,TGTGCCAGCAGTCAAAGGAGGGGTAAAAACATTCAGTACTTC,CASSQRRGKNIQYF
TRBJ2-2,once,TRBV15,16,TRBD2,TGTGCCACCAGCCGACTAGCGGGGGGATTCACCGGGGAGCTGTTTTTT,CATSRLAGGFTGELFF
TRBJ2-5,-,TRBV5-1,17,-,TGCGCCAGCAGCTTGTTCTCCTTTTCAGACGGCCAAGAGACCCAGTACTTC,CASSLFSFSDGQETQYF